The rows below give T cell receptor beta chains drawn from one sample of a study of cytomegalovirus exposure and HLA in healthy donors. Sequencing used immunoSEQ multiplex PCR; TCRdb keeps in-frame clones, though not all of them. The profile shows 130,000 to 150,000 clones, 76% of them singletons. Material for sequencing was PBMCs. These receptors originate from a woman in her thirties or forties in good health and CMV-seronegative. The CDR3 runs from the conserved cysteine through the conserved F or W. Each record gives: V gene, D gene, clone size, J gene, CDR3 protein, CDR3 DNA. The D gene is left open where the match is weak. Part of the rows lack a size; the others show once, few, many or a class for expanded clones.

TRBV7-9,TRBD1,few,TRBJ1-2,CASSRDRAATYGYTF,TGTGCCAGCAGCCGAGACAGGGCTGCGACCTATGGCTACACCTTC
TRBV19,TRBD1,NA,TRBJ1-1,CASKGNTGVVQAFF,TGTGCCAGTAAGGGGAATACAGGGGTCGTCCAAGCTTTCTTT
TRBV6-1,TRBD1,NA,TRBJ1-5,CASKTDRVGRQPQHF,TGTGCCAGTAAAACCGACAGGGTAGGACGACAGCCCCAGCATTTT
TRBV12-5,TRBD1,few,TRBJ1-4,CASGLLGTGFLGEKLFF,TGTGCTAGTGGTTTGCTGGGGACAGGGTTTTTAGGTGAAAAACTGTTTTTT
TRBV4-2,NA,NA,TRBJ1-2,CASSQDSRDYGYTF,TGTGCCAGCAGCCAAGATAGCAGAGACTATGGCTACACCTTC
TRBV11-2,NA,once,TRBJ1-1,CASSADRNTEAFF,TGTGCCAGCAGCGCAGACAGAAACACTGAAGCTTTCTTT
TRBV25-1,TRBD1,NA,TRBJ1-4,CASTEDRGLEKLFF,TGTGCCAGCACCGAGGACAGGGGGCTTGAAAAACTGTTTTTT
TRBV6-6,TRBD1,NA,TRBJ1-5,CASSQQGAEVRKHF,TGTGCCAGCAGTCAACAGGGGGCTGAGGTTAGGAAGCATTTT
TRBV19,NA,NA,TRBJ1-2,CASTSPGTYYGYTF,TGTGCCAGTACCTCCCCCGGGACATACTATGGCTACACCTTC
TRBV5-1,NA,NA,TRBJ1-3,CASSAGQSLSSGNTIYF,TGCGCCAGCAGCGCCGGACAGAGTTTGAGCTCTGGAAACACCATATATTTT
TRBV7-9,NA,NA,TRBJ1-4,CASSPPGAREKLFF,TGTGCCAGCAGCCCCCCAGGGGCTAGGGAAAAACTGTTTTTT
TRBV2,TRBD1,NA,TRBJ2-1,CASRVPRDRRSFNEQFF,TGTGCCAGCAGGGTACCTCGGGACAGGAGATCATTCAATGAGCAGTTCTTC
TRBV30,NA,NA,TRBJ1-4,CAWNPGQLNEKLFF,TGTGCCTGGAACCCCGGACAACTAAATGAAAAACTGTTTTTT
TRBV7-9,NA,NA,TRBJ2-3,CASSPGTSGNTDTQYF,TGTGCCAGCAGCCCCGGAACAAGCGGAAACACAGATACGCAGTATTTT
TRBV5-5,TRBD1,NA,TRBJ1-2,CASSLGTGVPPYGYTF,TGTGCCAGCAGCTTGGGGACAGGGGTTCCTCCCTATGGCTACACCTTC
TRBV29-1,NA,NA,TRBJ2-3,CSAQGGGNTDTQYF,TGCAGCGCCCAGGGTGGGGGGAACACAGATACGCAGTATTTT
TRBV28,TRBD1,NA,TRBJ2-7,CASQTSWDSSYEQYF,TGTGCCAGCCAAACATCCTGGGACAGCTCCTACGAGCAGTACTTC
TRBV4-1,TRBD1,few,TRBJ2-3,CASCGTGFFNSTDTQYF,TGCGCCAGCTGTGGGACAGGGTTTTTCAATAGCACAGATACGCAGTATTTT
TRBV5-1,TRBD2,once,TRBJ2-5,CASSFAGGGGETQYF,TGCGCCAGCAGCTTCGCGGGAGGAGGGGGAGAGACCCAGTACTTC
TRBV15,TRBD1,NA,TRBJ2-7,CATSSKSGTEVAYEQYF,TGTGCCACCAGCTCCAAATCGGGGACAGAAGTCGCCTACGAGCAGTACTTC
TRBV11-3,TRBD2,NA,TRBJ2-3,CASSPSGLAGYKASTDTQYF,TGTGCCAGCAGCCCCTCCGGACTAGCGGGGTATAAGGCTAGCACAGATACGCAGTATTTT
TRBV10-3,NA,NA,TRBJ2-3,CAISRARPSTDTQYF,TGTGCCATCAGCAGGGCCCGACCGAGCACAGATACGCAGTATTTT
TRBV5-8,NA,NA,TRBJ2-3,CASSSQSTDTQYF,TGTGCCAGCAGCTCGCAGAGCACAGATACGCAGTATTTT
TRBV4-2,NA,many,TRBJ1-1,CASRSAKMNTEAFF,TGTGCCAGCCGGAGCGCCAAAATGAACACTGAAGCTTTCTTT
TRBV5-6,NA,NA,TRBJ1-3,CASSPSAAPTGNTIYF,TGTGCCAGCAGCCCCAGCGCGGCTCCCACTGGAAACACCATATATTTT
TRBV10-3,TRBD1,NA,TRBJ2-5,CAISDPGQGPLETQYF,TGTGCCATCAGTGACCCGGGACAGGGCCCCCTGGAGACCCAGTACTTC
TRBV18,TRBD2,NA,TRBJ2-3,CASSSTSGRGDTQYF,TGTGCCAGCTCATCAACTAGCGGACGGGGAGATACGCAGTATTTT
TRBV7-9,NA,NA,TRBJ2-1,CASSLGGLGGNEQFF,TGTGCCAGCAGCTTAGGGGGTTTGGGGGGTAATGAGCAGTTCTTC
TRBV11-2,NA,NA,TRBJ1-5,CASSEGGQPSQPQHF,TGTGCCAGCAGCGAAGGCGGACAACCTTCTCAGCCCCAGCATTTT
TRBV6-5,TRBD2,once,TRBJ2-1,CASSYYRGGEQFF,TGTGCCAGCAGTTACTATCGGGGGGGTGAGCAGTTCTTC
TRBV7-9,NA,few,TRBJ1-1,CASSLVSGNTEAFF,TGTGCCAGCAGCTTAGTATCGGGGAACACTGAAGCTTTCTTT
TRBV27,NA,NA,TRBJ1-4,CASSFRGVNEKLFF,TGTGCCAGCAGTTTCAGAGGAGTTAACGAAAAACTGTTTTTT
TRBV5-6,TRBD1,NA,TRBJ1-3,CASSLLGQGASGNTIYF,TGTGCCAGCTCCCTCTTGGGGCAGGGGGCCTCTGGAAACACCATATATTTT
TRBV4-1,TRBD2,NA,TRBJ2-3,CASSQRLAGGSDTQYF,TGCGCCAGCAGCCAGAGATTAGCGGGAGGATCAGATACGCAGTATTTT
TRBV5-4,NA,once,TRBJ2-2,CASSLDGAGELFF,TGTGCCAGCAGCTTGGACGGTGCCGGGGAGCTGTTTTTT
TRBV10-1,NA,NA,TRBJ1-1,CASSESIQGTEAFF,TGCGCCAGCAGTGAGTCGATCCAGGGCACTGAAGCTTTCTTT
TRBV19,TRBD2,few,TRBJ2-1,CASRRLAGEVDEQFF,TGTGCCAGTAGACGTTTAGCGGGAGAAGTCGATGAGCAGTTCTTC
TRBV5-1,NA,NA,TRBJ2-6,CASSLGQGLLSGANVLTF,TGCGCCAGCAGCTTGGGCCAGGGGCTTCTCTCTGGGGCCAACGTCCTGACTTTC
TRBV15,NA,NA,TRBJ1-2,CATSREGRGGYTF,TGTGCCACCAGCAGAGAGGGGAGGGGTGGCTACACCTTC
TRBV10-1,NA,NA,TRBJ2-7,CASSESFGSGEQYF,TGCGCCAGCAGTGAGTCTTTCGGGTCCGGCGAGCAGTACTTC
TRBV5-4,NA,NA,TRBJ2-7,CASSLVEGGEQYF,TGTGCCAGCAGCTTGGTAGAGGGCGGCGAGCAGTACTTC
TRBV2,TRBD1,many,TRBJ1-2,CASRRDSNYGYTF,TGTGCCAGCCGCCGGGACAGCAACTATGGCTACACCTTC
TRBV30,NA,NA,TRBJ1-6,CAWSLAINSPLHF,TGTGCCTGGAGTTTAGCCATTAATTCACCCCTCCACTTT
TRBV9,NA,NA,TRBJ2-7,CASSVEAAGASYEQYF,TGTGCCAGCAGCGTAGAAGCGGCAGGGGCCAGCTACGAGCAGTACTTC
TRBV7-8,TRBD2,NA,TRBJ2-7,CASSLEWTRSWDYEQYF,TGTGCCAGCAGCTTAGAATGGACTAGAAGTTGGGATTACGAGCAGTACTTC
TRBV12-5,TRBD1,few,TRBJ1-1,CASGSGRLDRFDEAFF,TGTGCTAGTGGTTCGGGGAGACTGGACAGGTTCGATGAAGCTTTCTTT
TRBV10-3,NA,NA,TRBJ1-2,CAISLEGSIYGYTF,TGTGCCATCAGCCTAGAAGGGAGTATCTATGGCTACACCTTC
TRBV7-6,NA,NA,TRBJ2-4,CASSLGGFGEGIQYF,TGTGCCAGCAGCTTAGGGGGCTTTGGGGAAGGCATTCAGTACTTC
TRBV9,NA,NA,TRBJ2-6,CATWGRRDPIGGANVLTF,TGTGCCACCTGGGGAAGGAGGGACCCCATCGGAGGGGCCAACGTCCTGACTTTC
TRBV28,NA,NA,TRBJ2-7,CASSYGGGGYEQYF,TGTGCCAGCAGTTATGGAGGGGGGGGGTACGAGCAGTACTTC
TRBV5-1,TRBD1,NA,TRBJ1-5,CASSLAGTGNQPQHF,TGCGCCAGCAGCTTGGCCGGGACAGGTAATCAGCCCCAGCATTTT